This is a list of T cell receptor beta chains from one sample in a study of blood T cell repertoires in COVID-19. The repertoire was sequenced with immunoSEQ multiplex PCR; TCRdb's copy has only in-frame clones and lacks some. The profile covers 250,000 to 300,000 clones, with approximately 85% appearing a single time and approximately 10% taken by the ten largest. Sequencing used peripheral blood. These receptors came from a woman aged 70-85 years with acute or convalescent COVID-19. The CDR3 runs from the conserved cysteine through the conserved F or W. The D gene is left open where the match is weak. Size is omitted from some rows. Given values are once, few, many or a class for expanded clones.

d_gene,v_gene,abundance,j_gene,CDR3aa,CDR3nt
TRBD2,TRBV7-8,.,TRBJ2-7,CASSRRGTSAGEQYF,TGTGCCAGCAGCCGCCGTGGGACTAGCGCTGGCGAGCAGTACTTC
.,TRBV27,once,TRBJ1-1,CASSIRPGGLNTEAFF,TGTGCCAGCAGTATCCGACCCGGGGGTTTGAACACTGAAGCTTTCTTT
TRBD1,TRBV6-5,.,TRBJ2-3,CASSPDRGLGTQYF,TGTGCCAGCAGCCCGGACAGGGGGCTCGGTACGCAGTATTTT
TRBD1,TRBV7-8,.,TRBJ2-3,CASSLEGGTGAPRDTQYF,TGTGCCAGCAGCTTAGAGGGGGGGACAGGGGCACCCCGGGATACGCAGTATTTT
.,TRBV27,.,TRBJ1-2,CASSSKTAGHYGYTF,TGTGCCAGCAGTTCCAAAACGGCTGGGCACTATGGCTACACCTTC
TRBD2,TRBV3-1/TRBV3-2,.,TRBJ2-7,CASSQSGGTYEQYF,TGTGCCAGCAGCCAGTCCGGGGGGACCTACGAGCAGTACTTC
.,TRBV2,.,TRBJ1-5,CASSEQGLVNQPQHF,TGTGCCAGCAGTGAACAGGGGCTCGTCAATCAGCCCCAGCATTTT
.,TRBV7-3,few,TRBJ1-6,CASSIMAGPFDTLHF,TGTGCCAGCAGCATCATGGCGGGACCGTTCGATACCCTCCACTTT
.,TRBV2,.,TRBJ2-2,CASSAQPTGELFF,TGTGCCAGCAGTGCACAACCCACCGGGGAGCTGTTTTTT
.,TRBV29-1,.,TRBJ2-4,CSVVLRGRAKNIQYF,TGCAGCGTTGTCCTCAGGGGACGAGCCAAAAACATTCAGTACTTC
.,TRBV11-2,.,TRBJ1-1,CASRLTGITEAFF,TGTGCCAGCAGACTAACAGGGATAACTGAAGCTTTCTTT
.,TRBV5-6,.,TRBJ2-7,CASSLGVRSNEQYF,TGTGCCAGCAGCTTAGGAGTTAGAAGCAACGAGCAGTACTTC
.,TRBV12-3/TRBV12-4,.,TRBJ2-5,CASSETSLETQYF,TGTGCCAGCAGTGAAACTAGCCTAGAGACCCAGTACTTC
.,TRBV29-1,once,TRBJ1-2,CSVEVVGARRIGYTF,TGCAGCGTTGAAGTGGTGGGGGCCCGTCGTATAGGCTACACCTTC
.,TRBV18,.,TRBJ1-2,CASSPVGGAPLGGYTF,TGTGCCAGCTCACCAGTGGGAGGAGCCCCCTTGGGTGGCTACACCTTC
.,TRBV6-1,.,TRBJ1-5,CASSERAGAKSKGPQHF,TGTGCCAGCAGTGAAAGGGCAGGGGCGAAAAGCAAAGGGCCCCAGCATTTT
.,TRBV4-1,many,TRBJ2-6,CASSQAPVSGANVLTF,TGCGCCAGCAGCCAAGCCCCCGTATCTGGGGCCAACGTCCTGACTTTC
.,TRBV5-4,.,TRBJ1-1,CASSFNTGSEAFF,TGTGCCAGCAGCTTTAATACGGGGTCTGAAGCTTTCTTT
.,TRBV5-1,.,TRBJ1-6,CASSLGQGDSPLHF,TGCGCCAGCAGCTTGGGGCAGGGTGATTCACCCCTCCACTTT
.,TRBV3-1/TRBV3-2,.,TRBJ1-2,CASSQGAGADGYTF,TGTGCCAGCAGCCAGGGGGCAGGGGCGGATGGCTACACCTTC
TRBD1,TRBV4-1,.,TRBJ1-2,CASSQLSGTGGNYGYTF,TGCGCCAGCAGCCAACTATCCGGGACAGGGGGGAACTATGGCTACACCTTC
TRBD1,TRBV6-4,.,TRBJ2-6,CASSATHRGIISGANVLTF,TGTGCCAGCAGTGCCACACACAGGGGGATAATCTCTGGGGCCAACGTCCTGACTTTC
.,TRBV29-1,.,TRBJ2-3,CIGGGNRDTQYF,TGCATAGGGGGGGGGAACCGAGATACGCAGTATTTT
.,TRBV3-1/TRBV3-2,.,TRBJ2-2,CASSRRGLFNGELFF,TGTGCCAGCAGCCGTAGAGGGCTCTTCAACGGGGAGCTGTTTTTT
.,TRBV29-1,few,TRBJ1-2,CSVEDLTVYGYTF,TGCAGCGTTGAAGATCTTACAGTTTATGGCTACACCTTC
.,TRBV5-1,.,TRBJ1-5,CASSLEGISNQPQHF,TGCGCCAGCAGCTTGGAGGGGATCTCCAATCAGCCCCAGCATTTT
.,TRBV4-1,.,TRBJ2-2,CASSQGHSYTGELFF,TGCGCCAGCAGCCAAGGCCACTCGTACACCGGGGAGCTGTTTTTT
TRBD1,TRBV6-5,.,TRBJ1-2,CASSSWDRGRGYTF,TGTGCCAGCAGTTCCTGGGACAGGGGGAGAGGCTACACCTTC
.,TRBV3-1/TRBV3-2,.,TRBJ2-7,CASSQGTQGYEQYF,TGTGCCAGCAGCCAAGGAACACAGGGCTACGAGCAGTACTTC
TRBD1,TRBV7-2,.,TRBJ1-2,CASSLRIGSGGNGYTF,TGTGCCAGCAGCTTAAGGATTGGGTCAGGGGGAAACGGCTACACCTTC
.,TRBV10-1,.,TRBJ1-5,CASCGIRGNQPQHF,TGCGCCAGCTGTGGTATTAGGGGGAATCAGCCCCAGCATTTT
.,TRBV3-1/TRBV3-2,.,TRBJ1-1,CASSQDGRAEAFF,TGTGCCAGCAGCCAAGACGGGAGGGCTGAAGCTTTCTTT
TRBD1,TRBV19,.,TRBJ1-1,CASSRQGARTEAFF,TGTGCCAGTAGCCGACAGGGGGCCCGCACTGAAGCTTTCTTT
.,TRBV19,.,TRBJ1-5,CASSAVGGLLPQHF,TGTGCCAGTAGTGCGGTTGGGGGACTGTTGCCCCAGCATTTT
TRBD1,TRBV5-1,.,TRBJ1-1,CASSLGTVMNTEAFF,TGCGCCAGCAGCCTCGGGACAGTCATGAACACTGAAGCTTTCTTT
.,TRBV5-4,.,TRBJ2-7,CASSKQGRNEQYF,TGTGCCAGCAGCAAACAGGGGAGGAACGAGCAGTACTTC
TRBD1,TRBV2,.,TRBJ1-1,CASSEGTGAMNTEAFF,TGTGCCAGCAGTGAAGGGACAGGAGCTATGAACACTGAAGCTTTCTTT
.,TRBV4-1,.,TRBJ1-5,CASSQGTSFQPQHF,TGCGCCAGCAGCCAAGGGACATCTTTCCAGCCCCAGCATTTT
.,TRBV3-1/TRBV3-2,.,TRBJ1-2,CASRPTGRGGYTF,TGTGCCAGCAGACCGACAGGACGGGGTGGCTACACCTTC
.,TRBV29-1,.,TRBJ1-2,CSVGPGLINYGYTF,TGCAGCGTTGGCCCGGGGTTGATAAACTATGGCTACACCTTC
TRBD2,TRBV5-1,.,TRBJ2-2,CASTGLGRTGELFF,TGCGCCAGCACCGGACTAGGGCGCACCGGGGAGCTGTTTTTT
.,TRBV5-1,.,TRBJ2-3,CASSFMDRDTQYF,TGCGCCAGCAGCTTCATGGACAGAGATACGCAGTATTTT
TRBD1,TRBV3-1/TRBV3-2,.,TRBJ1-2,CASSQDDRARGGYTF,TGTGCCAGCAGCCAAGATGACAGGGCAAGAGGTGGCTACACCTTC
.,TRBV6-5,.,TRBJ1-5,CASSTRQSNQPQHF,TGTGCCAGCAGTACTCGACAGAGCAATCAGCCCCAGCATTTT
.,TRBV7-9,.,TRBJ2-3,CASSLMEAQYF,TGTGCCAGCAGCTTAATGGAGGCGCAGTATTTT
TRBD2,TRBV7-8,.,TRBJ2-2,CASSRAASGGPNTGELFF,TGTGCCAGCAGCCGAGCGGCTAGCGGGGGGCCGAACACCGGGGAGCTGTTTTTT
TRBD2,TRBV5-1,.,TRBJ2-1,CASSSTTSARNEQFF,TGCGCCAGCAGCTCGACTACTAGCGCGAGAAATGAGCAGTTCTTC
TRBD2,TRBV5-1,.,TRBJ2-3,CASSFGTSGVTDTQYF,TGCGCCAGCAGCTTTGGTACTAGCGGGGTTACAGATACGCAGTATTTT